Shown below are 21 T cell receptor beta chains from a single sample sequenced in a study of Ad26.COV2.S vaccination and SARS-CoV-2 variants. Libraries were prepared by immunoSEQ multiplex PCR; TCRdb keeps only in-frame clonotypes and omits some of them. The sample holds 150,000 to 200,000 clones, around 85% seen once. The material sequenced was peripheral blood, taken after recovery from COVID-19. Receptors originate from a human donor who had recovered from COVID-19.

V gene TRBV5-1 combines with J gene TRBJ2-1; 10 bases agree with TRBD2. The CDR3 totals 13 residues. Germline V gene sequence: CDR1 SGHRS, CDR2 YFSETQ. With V trimmed by 6 bases and J by 4 bases, 1 base remained unmatched. CDR3 nucleotides: TGCGCCAGCAAACTAGCGGGGTACAATGAGCAGTTCTTC. Translation: CASKLAGYNEQFF.

This chain uses TRBV7-9 with TRBJ1-2, with D unresolved. There are 12 residues in the CDR3. Trimming took 3 bases from V and 6 from J, leaving 8 bases between them. Germline V gene data show CDR1 as SEHNR and CDR2 as FQNEAQ (reference sequence). CDR3 amino acids: CASSFSGDGYTF. The CDR3 DNA reads TGTGCCAGCAGCTTCTCCGGGGATGGCTACACCTTC. The variable domain in full, with the rest retrieved from reference TRBV7-9 and TRBJ1-2, is DTGVSQNPRHKITKRGQNVTFRCDPISEHNRLYWYRQTLGQGPEFLTYFQNEAQLEKSRLLSDRFSAERPKGSFSTLEIQRTEQGDSAMYLCASSFSGDGYTFGSGTRLTVV.

The chain recombines TRBV6-2 or TRBV6-3 with TRBJ1-1; D may be TRBD1 (6 bases). Per the germline V gene, CDR1 is MNHEY and CDR2 is SVGEGT. CDR3 length: 14 residues. V was cut by 5 bases and J by 1 base, with 11 bases left in between. CDR3 nucleotide sequence: TGTGCCAGCAGTATCTCCAGGGGGAACACTGAAGCTTTCTTT. Translating gives CASSISRGNTEAFF.

V is TRBV30 and J is TRBJ1-5; 7 nucleotides match TRBD1. Germline values: CDR1 GTSNPN, CDR2 SVGIG (reference sequence). The length of the CDR3 is 14 residues. V was clipped by 2 bases and J by 3 bases; unmatched bases: 4. The DNA for the CDR3 is TGTGCCTGGAGTAGGGGGCAGAACAATCAGCCCCAGCATTTT. It translates to CAWSRGQNNQPQHF.

The V gene is TRBV19, the J gene TRBJ1-4; D is perhaps TRBD1 (5 bases). The ends were cut back, 3 bases at V and 4 bases at J, with 15 bases in the middle. The CDR3 has 16 residues. Looked up from germline, CDR1 is LNHDA and CDR2 is SQIVND (reference sequence). In DNA form, the CDR3 reads TGTGCCAGTAGTATGCCCCGAGCAGGGTATAATGAAAAACTGTTTTTT. Translation gives CASSMPRAGYNEKLFF.

This clone was seen once. V gene TRBV30 combines with J gene TRBJ1-2, with D unclear. V lost 8 bases, J lost 4 bases, and 14 bases lay in between. CDR3 size: 12 residues. In germline, CDR1 is GTSNPN, CDR2 SVGIG (reference sequence). The CDR3 coding sequence is TGTGCCCTGTGGTCCGGCCGCTATGGCTACACCTTC. Its translation: CALWSGRYGYTF.

This chain connects TRBV21-1 to TRBJ2-3; the DNA was not used to check the table's D call, TRBD2. TRBV21-1 represents a pseudogene. The CDR3 is 14 residues long. CDR3 sequence reads: CASSKERWRDTQYF. The CDR3 DNA reads TGTGCCAGCAGCAAAGAACGATGGAGGGATACGCAGTATTTT.

The chain employs TRBV19 and TRBJ2-3, with TRBD2 identical over 7 bases. The ends lost 3 bases at V and 2 bases at J; junction bases unmatched: 8. Germline CDR1 LNHDA, CDR2 SQIVND (reference sequence). There are 16 residues in the CDR3. CDR3 DNA: TGTGCCAGTAGTATCGGGGAGGGACCCCCCACAGATACGCAGTATTTT. Its protein product is CASSIGEGPPTDTQYF. Using reference TRBV19 and TRBJ2-3 for the parts outside the CDR3, the full variable domain is DGGITQSPKYLFRKEGQNVTLSCEQNLNHDAMYWYRQDPGQGLRLIYYSQIVNDFQKGDIAEGYSVSREKKESFPLTVTSAQKNPTAFYLCASSIGEGPPTDTQYFGPGTRLTVL.

V gene TRBV7-3 combines with J gene TRBJ1-1; 8 bases agree with TRBD1. The ends lost 5 bases at V and 5 bases at J; junction bases unmatched: 10. From germline, CDR1 is SGHTA and CDR2 FQGTGA. This CDR3 has 15 residues. The CDR3 sequence: CASSRAGGAGTEAFF. The CDR3 DNA is TGTGCCAGCAGCCGCGCAGGGGGCGCGGGGACTGAAGCTTTCTTT.

DNA of the CDR3: TGTGCCATCAGTGAGGGGGTGTCCGAAGCTTTCTTT. This sequence encodes CAISEGVSEAFF. The chain carries TRBV10-3 and TRBJ1-1, with D unresolved. Trimming shortened V by 2 bases and J by 8 bases, and 9 bases separated the two germline ends. This CDR3 has 12 residues. Germline CDR1 and CDR2: ENHRY and SYGVKD.

The rearrangement links TRBV4-2 to TRBJ1-6; D not resolved. The CDR3 sequence is 15 residues long. V lost 0 bases and J lost 14, with 17 bases in between. Per the germline V gene, CDR1 is LGHNA and CDR2 is YNFKEQ. As DNA, the CDR3 is TGTGCCAGCAGCCAAGATACCAGAGCCTTGGGGACCCTCCACTTT. Encoded protein: CASSQDTRALGTLHF.

The chain combines TRBV11-2 with TRBJ1-2; 10 nucleotides align to TRBD1. The trim removed 5 bases at V and 3 bases at J, leaving 3 bases unmatched. Germline lookup yields CDR1 SGHAT and CDR2 FQNNGV. The CDR3 runs 14 residues. The CDR3 DNA sequence: TGTGCCAGCAGCCAGACAGGGGGCGACTATGGCTACACCTTC. Its protein is CASSQTGGDYGYTF.

The rearrangement uses TRBV20-1 and TRBJ2-6; D may be TRBD1 (7 bases). This CDR3 comprises 16 residues. Trimming took 3 bases from V and 2 from J, leaving 14 bases between them. CDR1 is DFQATT and CDR2 is SNEGSKA in the germline V gene (reference sequence). CDR3 bases: TGCAGTGCTAGTGGCAGGGGGGACACTGGGGCCAACGTCCTGACTTTC. Translating it yields CSASGRGDTGANVLTF.

This clone has just one count. Additional DNA sequences in this sample encode the identical CDR3. V gene TRBV10-3 combines with J gene TRBJ2-5; no clear D gene. With 2 bases removed from V and 4 bases from J, the gap between germline ends came to 5 bases. CDR1 is ENHRY and CDR2 is SYGVKD in the germline V gene. The CDR3 runs to 12 residues. This chain's CDR3 is CAISEGAETQYF. The CDR3 DNA sequence: TGTGCCATCAGTGAGGGAGCAGAGACCCAGTACTTC.

V and J are TRBV2 and TRBJ1-2; a weak D match, TRBD1 (5 bases). The CDR3 is 13 residues long. V gave up 6 bases and J gave up 6 bases, with 14 bases separating them. Germline CDR1 SNHLY, CDR2 FYNNEI. CDR3 sequence: CASRPGLGHGYTF. The CDR3 DNA reads as TGTGCCAGCAGACCCGGGTTGGGACATGGCTACACCTTC.

Here the CDR3 reads CSVAPVGLAGAEQFF. The CDR3 DNA follows: TGCAGCGTTGCCCCTGTAGGGCTAGCGGGAGCTGAGCAGTTCTTC. V usage is TRBV29-1 and J usage is TRBJ2-1, with 10 bases matching TRBD2. CDR3 length equals 15 residues. Germline-derived CDR1 and CDR2 are SQVTM and ANQGSEA. After removal of 4 bases from V and 9 bases from J, the junction contained 12 bases not matched to a gene.

The chain recombines TRBV3-1 (or the pseudogene TRBV3-2) with TRBJ2-3; D is unclear. V lost 4 bases and J 3 bases, leaving 5 bases between the germline ends. The CDR3 extends over 12 amino acids. Germline assignment: CDR1 LGHDT and CDR2 YNNKEL (reference sequence). CDR3 bases: TGTGCCAGCAGCCTCTGGACAGATACGCAGTATTTT. This sequence encodes CASSLWTDTQYF.

This clone occurred a few times. The CDR3 sequence is CASSSGQAGANVLTF. The CDR3 DNA reads TGTGCCAGCAGCTCAGGACAGGCTGGGGCCAACGTCCTGACTTTC. This chain links TRBV2 with TRBJ2-6, with TRBD1 matching over 7 bases. V lost 6 bases and J lost 2; bases outside the gene matches: 4. The CDR3 loop spans 15 amino acids. CDR1 is SNHLY, CDR2 FYNNEI, per germline.

The chain links TRBV5-1 to TRBJ2-1, with D perhaps matching TRBD2 (6 bases). V gave up 0 bases and J gave up 2 bases, with 15 bases separating them. The V gene's germline CDR1 is SGHRS and CDR2 YFSETQ. The CDR3 covers 17 residues. The CDR3 region has the DNA TGCGCCAGCAGCTTGGCCTTGGGACTTTGGACCTACAATGAGCAGTTCTTC. This codes for CASSLALGLWTYNEQFF.

This clone was detected only a few times. The V gene is TRBV18, the J gene TRBJ2-2; TRBD2 is a possible D gene (5 bases). Looked up from germline, CDR1 is KGHSH and CDR2 is LQKENI. CDR3 length: 13 amino acids. V was cut by 5 bases and J by 9 bases, with 13 bases left in between. CDR3 amino acids: CASSAASLRELFF. CDR3 coding DNA: TGTGCCAGCTCAGCCGCTAGCCTCCGGGAGCTGTTTTTT.

The V call is TRBV5-1, the J call TRBJ1-1; D not certain. Germline-derived CDR1 and CDR2 are SGHRS and YFSETQ. Deletions cut 0 bases from V and 1 base from J, with 10 bases between. This CDR3 has 15 residues. Here the CDR3 DNA reads TGCGCCAGCAGCTTGGGTAGAGCCAAGAACACTGAAGCTTTCTTT. Its protein product is CASSLGRAKNTEAFF.